This entry lists 32 T cell receptor beta chains sequenced from one sample in a study of cytomegalovirus exposure and HLA in healthy donors. Assay: immunoSEQ multiplex PCR; the TCRdb copy retains only in-frame clones and omits some. The repertoire holds 100,000 to 130,000 clones, with about 85% as singletons. Sequences were obtained from PBMCs. The receptors come from a young woman in good health and CMV-seronegative.

The chain employs TRBV6-1 and TRBJ1-4, with D unresolved. CDR1 is MNHNS, CDR2 SASEGT, per germline. The CDR3 totals 14 residues. V lost 5 bases to trimming and J lost 8 bases, with 15 bases between them. The CDR3 region is CASSLGLSWEKLFF. The CDR3 bases are TGTGCCAGCAGTCTCGGACTGAGCTGGGAAAAACTGTTTTTT.

This rearrangement joins TRBV2 to TRBJ2-5, with 14 bases fitting TRBD2. Looked up from germline, CDR1 is SNHLY and CDR2 is FYNNEI. CDR3 length equals 18 residues. The V segment lost 7 bases and the J segment 6 bases; nucleotides outside the gene matches: 16. The CDR3, as DNA: TGTGCCAGCAAAGCCGGGACTAGCGGGGGAGAATTTCATAAGACCCAGTACTTC. Amino acid sequence: CASKAGTSGGEFHKTQYF.

V is TRBV27 and J is TRBJ1-2, with a possible D match to TRBD1 (5 bases). Trimming cost V 0 bases and J 6 bases, with 14 bases left between them. The CDR3 is made up of 15 amino acids. Per the germline V gene, CDR1 is MNHEY and CDR2 is SMNVEV (reference sequence). The CDR3 nucleotides read TGTGCCAGCAGTTTATCCGGGGGTAGGCTGGATGGCTACACCTTC. Translating it yields CASSLSGGRLDGYTF.

Details on this clone: The junction departs from germline at one end; a sequencing error may be responsible. The V call is TRBV7-9, the J call TRBJ2-1; D perhaps matches TRBD1 (5 bases). CDR1 and CDR2 from the germline V gene are SEHNR and FQNEAQ (reference sequence). The CDR3 length is 10 residues. This CDR3 reads CASWERGQVF. The CDR3 coding sequence is TGTGCCAGCTGGGAAAGGGGCCAGGTCTTC.

The chain joins TRBV30 to TRBJ1-1; 8 bases are a match to TRBD1. With 2 bases clipped from V and 4 bases from J, the junction kept 3 bases outside the gene matches. CDR1 and CDR2 (germline): GTSNPN, SVGIG (reference sequence). The CDR3 totals 13 residues. CDR3 coding DNA: TGTGCCTGGAGTAGCACAGGGGGCACTGAAGCTTTCTTT. It codes for CAWSSTGGTEAFF. Based on the CDR3 plus reference TRBV30 and TRBJ1-1, the full variable domain is SQTIHQWPATLVQPVGSPLSLECTVEGTSNPNLYWYRQAAGRGLQLLFYSVGIGQISSEVPQNLSASRPQDRQFILSSKKLLLSDSGFYLCAWSSTGGTEAFFGQGTRLTVV.

The chain uses TRBV9 and TRBJ2-1, with D perhaps TRBD2 (6 bases). The CDR3 extends over 14 amino acids. The germline V gene encodes CDR1 SGDLS and CDR2 YYNGEE. Trimming took 0 bases from V and 5 from J, leaving 9 bases between them. The CDR3 here is CASSVVADDNEQFF. For the CDR3, the DNA is TGTGCCAGCAGCGTAGTAGCGGACGACAATGAGCAGTTCTTC.

The chain uses TRBV6-5 and TRBJ1-6; TRBD1 agrees at 10 bases. Germline trimming cut 0 bases from V and 9 bases from J; bases unmatched to any gene: 2. Germline V gene data show CDR1 as MNHEY and CDR2 as SVGAGI. The CDR3 sequence is 15 residues long. The DNA for the CDR3 is TGTGCCAGCAGTTACTCTGGGGACAGGGGTTCACCCCTCCACTTT. Its translation: CASSYSGDRGSPLHF.

The chain couples TRBV7-9 to TRBJ1-6; D gene ambiguous. Trimming removed 5 bases at V and 7 bases at J, with 6 bases between. This CDR3 region has 12 residues. Germline values: CDR1 SEHNR, CDR2 FQNEAQ (reference sequence). Here the CDR3 reads CASSPQNSPLHF. CDR3 nucleotide sequence: TGTGCCAGCAGCCCCCAGAATTCACCCCTCCACTTT.

The chain combines TRBV4-1 with TRBJ1-1; D is perhaps TRBD1 (5 bases). With 2 bases removed from V and 4 bases from J, the gap between germline ends came to 14 bases. The germline gives CDR1 MGHRA, CDR2 YSYEKL. This CDR3 region has 15 residues. The CDR3: CASSQSAGLGTEAFF. The CDR3 region has the DNA TGCGCCAGCAGCCAAAGCGCGGGACTCGGCACTGAAGCTTTCTTT.

The chain has TRBV19 and TRBJ1-5; the D gene is possibly TRBD1 (6 bases). V was cut by 9 bases and J by 3 bases, with 15 bases left in between. The CDR3 consists of 14 residues. CDR1 and CDR2 from the germline V gene are LNHDA and SQIVND (reference sequence). The CDR3 DNA reads as TGTGCCAGCTGCGGTGGACAGATCAATCAGCCCCAGCATTTT. It is translated as CASCGGQINQPQHF.

This chain joins TRBV6-6 and TRBJ2-4, with D uncertain. V was cut by 6 bases and J by 3 bases, with 6 bases left in between. Germline values: CDR1 MNHNY, CDR2 SVGAGI (reference sequence). CDR3 length equals 12 residues. The CDR3 DNA reads as TGTGCCAGCAGCTCGAGCAAAAACATTCAGTACTTC. It encodes CASSSSKNIQYF.

As DNA, the CDR3 is TGTGCCAGCAGCTTGGCTGGGACTAGCGGGGGGGCTAAAAACATTCAGTACTTC. Protein sequence: CASSLAGTSGGAKNIQYF. This chain links TRBV5-4 with TRBJ2-4; TRBD2 aligns across 16 bases. This CDR3 has 18 amino acids. Unmatched junction bases numbered 4, after V lost 0 bases and J lost 4 bases. Per germline, CDR1 SGHNT and CDR2 YYREEE (reference sequence).

The chain recombines TRBV28 with TRBJ2-2; D not resolved. Looked up from germline, CDR1 is MDHEN and CDR2 is SYDVKM. CDR3 length: 14 amino acids. V shed 2 bases and J shed 1 base, with 5 bases lying between them. This CDR3 reads CASSLVQNTGELFF. CDR3 nucleotides: TGTGCCAGCAGTTTAGTACAGAACACCGGGGAGCTGTTTTTT. The entire variable domain, with the rest obtained from reference TRBV28 and TRBJ2-2, is as follows: DVKVTQSSRYLVKRTGEKVFLECVQDMDHENMFWYRQDPGLGLRLIYFSYDVKMKEKGDIPEGYSVSREKKERFSLILESASTNQTSMYLCASSLVQNTGELFFGEGSRLTVL.

The V gene is TRBV2, the J gene TRBJ1-2; 8 bases fit TRBD1. In germline, CDR1 is SNHLY, CDR2 FYNNEI. This CDR3 spans 13 amino acids. V lost 6 bases to trimming and J lost 6 bases; unmatched junction nucleotides: 6. The CDR3 region has the DNA TGTGCCAGCAGAGACACAGGGGGACATGGCTACACCTTC. It translates to CASRDTGGHGYTF.

This clone was found once. The chain links TRBV7-6 to TRBJ1-1; D gene unclear. This CDR3 is built from 12 residues. Germline CDR1 and CDR2: SGHVS and FNYEAQ. Trimming left V 1 base short and J 10 bases short, with 10 bases between. The DNA of the CDR3 is TGTGCCAGCAGCTTAGTTCAGGTCGCAGCTTTCTTT. This translates into CASSLVQVAAFF. Filled out from reference TRBV7-6 and TRBJ1-1, the complete variable domain reads GAGVSQSPRYKVTKRGQDVALRCDPISGHVSLYWYRQALGQGPEFLTYFNYEAQQDKSGLPNDRFSAERPEGSISTLTIQRTEQRDSAMYRCASSLVQVAAFFGQGTRLTVV.

The chain couples TRBV9 to TRBJ1-6; 10 bases line up with TRBD1. V dropped 4 bases and J dropped 7; count of bases not matched to a gene: 5. The germline V gene has CDR1 SGDLS and CDR2 YYNGEE. There are 15 residues in the CDR3. This CDR3 reads CASSPTGGENSPLHF. In DNA, the CDR3 is TGTGCCAGCAGCCCGACAGGGGGCGAAAATTCACCCCTCCACTTT.

This clone was counted a single time. The chain links TRBV2 to TRBJ1-2; possible D gene TRBD1, 6 bases. The CDR3 is 12 residues long. V was trimmed by 5 bases and J by 4 bases, leaving 8 bases between them. CDR1 and CDR2 (germline): SNHLY, FYNNEI. CDR3 DNA: TGTGCCAGCAGTTTACAGGGCTATGGCTACACCTTC. Protein product: CASSLQGYGYTF.

The chain uses TRBV4-1 and TRBJ2-1; D is unclear. Trimming shortened V by 1 base and J by 7 bases, and 5 bases separated the two germline ends. The CDR3 totals 12 residues. Germline values: CDR1 MGHRA, CDR2 YSYEKL. CDR3 region: CASSQVRNEQFF. The CDR3 DNA reads TGCGCCAGCAGCCAAGTACGGAATGAGCAGTTCTTC.

This sequence joins TRBV6-5 and TRBJ2-3; D possibly corresponds to TRBD1 (6 bases). This CDR3 region has 14 residues. Germline V gives CDR1 MNHEY, CDR2 SVGAGI. Deletions cut 6 bases from V and 1 base from J, with 11 bases between. CDR3 in DNA: TGTGCCAGCAGGAAGACAGGTGGCACAGATACGCAGTATTTT. Translated: CASRKTGGTDTQYF.

Here the CDR3 DNA reads TGTGCCAGCAGCTTAGACCCGAGTGGGACCCAGTACTTC. It yields the protein CASSLDPSGTQYF. This chain connects TRBV11-3 to TRBJ2-5, with D unclear. Germline V lookup: CDR1 SGHNT, CDR2 YENEEA. The V end lost 0 bases, the J end lost 7 bases, and 9 bases lay between the germline ends. The CDR3 is 13 amino acids.

The rearrangement uses TRBV5-6 and TRBJ2-4; TRBD2 agrees at 10 bases. The germline CDR1 and CDR2 sequences are SGHDT and YYEEEE. J lost 2 bases, V lost 0 bases, and 5 bases had no gene match. The CDR3 covers 17 residues. The CDR3 nucleotides read TGTGCCAGCAGCTTGGGAAGCGGGGGGGCGACCAAAAACATTCAGTACTTC. This encodes CASSLGSGGATKNIQYF.

The J gene is TRBJ2-7, the V gene TRBV27, with D possibly being TRBD1 (6 bases). The germline V and J ends were trimmed by 8 bases and 5 bases, with 19 bases remaining between them. Germline lookup yields CDR1 MNHEY and CDR2 SMNVEV (reference sequence). The CDR3 sequence is 14 residues long. The CDR3 spells CASQLSGARNEQYF. CDR3 nucleotide sequence: TGTGCCAGCCAGCTGTCAGGGGCGAGGAACGAGCAGTACTTC.

The rearrangement joins TRBV5-8 to TRBJ1-6, with a possible D match to TRBD1 (5 bases). The CDR3 length is 15 residues. The germline gives CDR1 SGHTS, CDR2 YDEGEE. Deletions cut 3 bases from V and 1 base from J, with 8 bases between. CDR3 in amino acids: CASSSDNSYNSPLHF. CDR3 bases: TGTGCCAGCAGCTCGGACAATTCCTATAATTCACCCCTCCACTTT.

This chain connects TRBV11-2 to TRBJ1-4, with no clear D. With 5 bases removed from V and 8 bases from J, the gap between germline ends came to 6 bases. The germline V gene has CDR1 SGHAT and CDR2 FQNNGV. The CDR3 is made up of 11 amino acids. CDR3 amino acids: CASSPGEKLFF. CDR3 nucleotides: TGTGCCAGCAGCCCCGGGGAAAAACTGTTTTTT.

A few counts support this clone. J is TRBJ1-2 and V is TRBV4-1; D unclear. CDR3 length equals 15 residues. Trimming cost V 1 base and J 3 bases, with 12 bases left between them. Germline CDR1 is MGHRA and CDR2 is YSYEKL. Written as DNA, the CDR3 is TGCGCCAGCAGCCAAGTTGGCCAGATCGACTATGGCTACACCTTC. It codes for CASSQVGQIDYGYTF.

The chain employs TRBV29-1 and TRBJ1-1, with TRBD1 matching 7 bases. Per germline, CDR1 SQVTM and CDR2 ANQGSEA. Trimming removed 4 bases from V and 3 bases from J; junction bases left unmatched: 5. The CDR3 extends over 13 amino acids. CDR3 region: CSVVSTGYTEAFF. The CDR3 region has the DNA TGCAGCGTTGTATCGACAGGGTACACTGAAGCTTTCTTT.

The chain recombines TRBV9 with TRBJ2-1, with D possibly matching TRBD1 (5 bases). V dropped 6 bases and J dropped 9 bases, with 19 bases sitting between them. CDR1 is SGDLS, CDR2 YYNGEE, per germline. The CDR3 length is 14 residues. The CDR3 here is CASNGQGVYGEQFF. In DNA, the CDR3 is TGTGCCAGCAATGGGCAGGGTGTGTATGGTGAGCAGTTCTTC. The full variable domain, rest sourced from reference TRBV9 and TRBJ2-1, is DSGVTQTPKHLITATGQRVTLRCSPRSGDLSVYWYQQSLDQGLQFLIQYYNGEERAKGNILERFSAQQFPDLHSELNLSSLELGDSALYFCASNGQGVYGEQFFGPGTRLTVL.

The chain combines TRBV30 with TRBJ2-7, with no clear D. Germline CDR1 GTSNPN, CDR2 SVGIG (reference sequence). The CDR3 has 9 amino acids. DNA of the CDR3: TGTGGGGCCACCTACGAGCAGTACTTC. Amino acids: CGATYEQYF.

The V gene is TRBV5-1, the J gene TRBJ1-2; 7 bases map to TRBD1. There are 17 residues in the CDR3. V was pared by 5 bases and J by 8 bases, with 21 bases of the junction left unmatched. From germline, CDR1 is SGHRS and CDR2 YFSETQ. The CDR3 loop reads CASSTSGTATLPEGYTF. The CDR3 nucleotides read TGCGCCAGCAGTACATCCGGGACAGCAACCCTCCCTGAAGGCTACACCTTC.

The sample holds many counts of this clone. The CDR3 nucleotides are TGTGCCAGCAGTGGGGACAGGGGCCGATCCTACGAGCAGTACTTC. Translated: CASSGDRGRSYEQYF. The chain has TRBV25-1 and TRBJ2-7; 10 bases line up with TRBD1. The CDR3 has 15 amino acids. V lost 4 bases, J lost 1 base, and 4 bases stayed unmatched. Germline CDR1 and CDR2: MGHDK and SYGVNS.

The rearrangement uses TRBV9 and TRBJ1-3; 7 nucleotides line up with TRBD1. Trimming at V came to 4 bases and at J to 2 bases, leaving 12 bases not matched to a gene. Looked up from germline, CDR1 is SGDLS and CDR2 is YYNGEE. This CDR3 has 17 residues. CDR3 sequence: CASSSPRGQNPGNTIYF. The CDR3 DNA reads TGTGCCAGCAGCTCGCCAAGGGGACAGAATCCTGGAAACACCATATATTTT.

The chain uses TRBV6-5 and TRBJ1-4; no firm D call. This CDR3 has 14 residues. The germline V and J ends were trimmed by 6 bases and 5 bases, with 13 bases remaining between them. The V gene's germline CDR1 is MNHEY and CDR2 SVGAGI. CDR3 sequence: CASSTLPGNEKLFF. The CDR3 nucleotides read TGTGCCAGCAGCACCCTCCCGGGGAATGAAAAACTGTTTTTT.